This is a list of T cell receptor beta chains from one sample in a study of beta chain features in type 1 diabetes. TCRdb keeps only in-frame clones here, not all; method: immunoSEQ multiplex PCR. The sample shows about 620,000 clones, 15% to 19% of them seen only once. The specimen sequenced was naive CD4+ T cells from blood. Receptors originate from a man younger than 35 in good health. The CDR3 runs from the conserved cysteine through the conserved F or W. D genes are given only for firm matches. Some rows have no size entry. The others give once, few or many, or a class for an expanded clone.

D gene: TRBD1; clone size: NA; V gene: TRBV18; J gene: TRBJ1-2; CDR3 protein: CASSPPGQTEGYTF; CDR3 DNA: TGTGCCAGCTCACCACCGGGACAGACGGAAGGCTACACCTTC
D gene: NA; clone size: NA; V gene: TRBV9; J gene: TRBJ1-4; CDR3 protein: CASSSTRETNEKLFF; CDR3 DNA: TGTGCCAGCAGCTCCACCAGGGAAACTAATGAAAAACTGTTTTTT
D gene: NA; clone size: NA; V gene: TRBV7-2; J gene: TRBJ1-5; CDR3 protein: CASSLGSRGQPQHF; CDR3 DNA: TGTGCCAGCAGCTTGGGGTCTCGCGGTCAGCCCCAGCATTTT
D gene: TRBD1; clone size: NA; V gene: TRBV11-2; J gene: TRBJ2-2; CDR3 protein: CASSLVGTGIVGELFF; CDR3 DNA: TGTGCCAGCAGCTTAGTGGGGACAGGGATTGTAGGGGAGCTGTTTTTT
D gene: NA; clone size: few; V gene: TRBV21-1; J gene: TRBJ1-1; CDR3 protein: CASSSVPGQGYTEAFF; CDR3 DNA: TGTGCCAGCAGCTCCGTTCCGGGACAGGGGTACACTGAAGCTTTCTTT
D gene: NA; clone size: many; V gene: TRBV14; J gene: TRBJ2-4; CDR3 protein: CASSHIGQKNIQYF; CDR3 DNA: TGTGCCAGCAGCCACATTGGACAGAAAAACATTCAGTACTTC
D gene: TRBD1; clone size: NA; V gene: TRBV19; J gene: TRBJ1-1; CDR3 protein: CASTQGTVKTMNTEAFF; CDR3 DNA: TGTGCCAGTACCCAAGGGACAGTGAAAACCATGAACACTGAAGCTTTCTTT
D gene: TRBD1; clone size: few; V gene: TRBV4-1; J gene: TRBJ2-7; CDR3 protein: CASSQGGTGGYEQYF; CDR3 DNA: TGCGCCAGCAGCCAAGGGGGGACAGGTGGCTACGAGCAGTACTTC
D gene: NA; clone size: few; V gene: TRBV28; J gene: TRBJ2-4; CDR3 protein: CASSFPRAGDLIQYF; CDR3 DNA: TGTGCCAGCAGTTTCCCCCGGGCCGGTGATCTCATTCAGTACTTC
D gene: TRBD1; clone size: NA; V gene: TRBV25-1; J gene: TRBJ1-6; CDR3 protein: CASSPTGGNSPLHF; CDR3 DNA: TGTGCCAGCTCCCCGACAGGGGGTAATTCACCCCTCCACTTT
D gene: TRBD1; clone size: few; V gene: TRBV14; J gene: TRBJ2-7; CDR3 protein: CASSQFDRGGQYF; CDR3 DNA: TGTGCCAGCAGCCAATTCGACAGGGGAGGGCAGTACTTC
D gene: NA; clone size: few; V gene: TRBV29-1; J gene: TRBJ1-2; CDR3 protein: CSVGGGYGYTF; CDR3 DNA: TGCAGCGTTGGAGGGGGGTATGGCTACACCTTC
D gene: TRBD1; clone size: few; V gene: TRBV9; J gene: TRBJ1-2; CDR3 protein: CASSVDPGGLYGYTF; CDR3 DNA: TGTGCCAGCAGCGTAGATCCAGGGGGCCTCTATGGCTACACCTTC
D gene: NA; clone size: NA; V gene: TRBV18; J gene: TRBJ1-1; CDR3 protein: CASSPRAFF; CDR3 DNA: TGTGCCAGCTCACCAAGAGCTTTCTTT
D gene: TRBD1; clone size: NA; V gene: TRBV9; J gene: TRBJ2-3; CDR3 protein: CASSRGTGKTDTQYF; CDR3 DNA: TGTGCCAGCAGTCGTGGGACAGGGAAGACAGATACGCAGTATTTT
D gene: NA; clone size: NA; V gene: TRBV7-2; J gene: TRBJ2-1; CDR3 protein: CASKSGDRFNEQFF; CDR3 DNA: TGTGCCAGCAAAAGCGGGGACAGGTTCAATGAGCAGTTCTTC
D gene: NA; clone size: few; V gene: TRBV19; J gene: TRBJ2-1; CDR3 protein: CASSHQASNEQFF; CDR3 DNA: TGTGCCAGTAGTCACCAGGCTAGTAATGAGCAGTTCTTC
D gene: TRBD1; clone size: NA; V gene: TRBV7-9; J gene: TRBJ1-4; CDR3 protein: CASSPDRRTTNEKLFF; CDR3 DNA: TGTGCCAGCAGCCCGGACAGGAGGACAACTAATGAAAAACTGTTTTTT
D gene: TRBD2; clone size: NA; V gene: TRBV19; J gene: TRBJ2-7; CDR3 protein: CASSGGTYEQYF; CDR3 DNA: TGTGCCAGTAGCGGGGGGACCTACGAGCAGTACTTC
D gene: NA; clone size: few; V gene: TRBV25-1; J gene: TRBJ2-5; CDR3 protein: CASSESRGPLRQETQYF; CDR3 DNA: TGTGCCAGCAGTGAATCCCGGGGACCTTTGAGACAAGAGACCCAGTACTTC
D gene: NA; clone size: NA; V gene: TRBV5-1; J gene: TRBJ1-2; CDR3 protein: CASSLAAGTNYGYTF; CDR3 DNA: TGCGCCAGCAGCTTGGCGGCAGGGACTAACTATGGCTACACCTTC
D gene: NA; clone size: few; V gene: TRBV5-1; J gene: TRBJ2-3; CDR3 protein: CASSLRVSTDTQYF; CDR3 DNA: TGCGCCAGCAGCTTAAGGGTTAGCACAGATACGCAGTATTTT
D gene: TRBD1; clone size: NA; V gene: TRBV7-2; J gene: TRBJ1-2; CDR3 protein: CASSSGTGRSYYTF; CDR3 DNA: TGTGCCAGCAGCTCAGGGACAGGGCGGTCCTACTACACCTTC
D gene: NA; clone size: few; V gene: TRBV7-6; J gene: TRBJ1-5; CDR3 protein: CASSLAEGNQPQHF; CDR3 DNA: TGTGCCAGCAGCTTAGCCGAGGGCAATCAGCCCCAGCATTTT
D gene: TRBD1; clone size: few; V gene: TRBV7-2; J gene: TRBJ2-5; CDR3 protein: CASSNSQTGNQETQYF; CDR3 DNA: TGTGCCAGCAGCAATAGCCAGACAGGGAACCAAGAGACCCAGTACTTC
D gene: TRBD1; clone size: NA; V gene: TRBV7-8; J gene: TRBJ2-5; CDR3 protein: CASSIGTALRGHQETQYF; CDR3 DNA: TGTGCCAGCAGCATAGGGACAGCCCTTAGGGGCCACCAAGAGACCCAGTACTTC
D gene: NA; clone size: few; V gene: TRBV18; J gene: TRBJ2-7; CDR3 protein: CASSPASSTYEQYF; CDR3 DNA: TGTGCCAGCTCACCAGCGAGCAGTACCTACGAGCAGTACTTC